Below, 30 T cell receptor beta chains from the same sample are listed, as sequenced in a study of shared clonotypes between healthy human individuals. Sequencing was performed with immunoSEQ multiplex PCR; in TCRdb, only in-frame clones are kept and a portion is missing. The table shows 2 million to 2.5 million clones, with around 95% occurring only once. The sample comprised naive CD4+ T cells sorted from blood. Documented subset: CD45RA+ positively selected. These receptors all stem from a man younger than 30 in good health.

Worth noting for this clone: Additional DNA sequences in this sample encode the identical CDR3. The V call is TRBV30, the J call TRBJ2-7; D remains unclear. This CDR3 comprises 12 residues. Looked up from germline, CDR1 is GTSNPN and CDR2 is SVGIG (reference sequence). Deletions cut 3 bases from V and 4 bases from J, with 10 bases between. The DNA of the CDR3 is TGTGCCTGGAGCCCAGCCTCATACGAGCAGTACTTC. The encoded protein is CAWSPASYEQYF. Based on the CDR3 plus reference TRBV30 and TRBJ2-7, the full variable domain is SQTIHQWPATLVQPVGSPLSLECTVEGTSNPNLYWYRQAAGRGLQLLFYSVGIGQISSEVPQNLSASRPQDRQFILSSKKLLLSDSGFYLCAWSPASYEQYFGPGTRLTVT.

V and J are TRBV9 and TRBJ2-7; the match to TRBD2 covers 7 bases. This CDR3 is 14 amino acids long. Germline V lookup: CDR1 SGDLS, CDR2 YYNGEE. V trimming: 4 bases; J trimming: 3 bases; junction bases outside the gene matches: 7. The CDR3 region has the DNA TGTGCCAGCAGCCTAGAAGGGACTAACTACGAGCAGTACTTC. Its translation: CASSLEGTNYEQYF.

The rearrangement links TRBV5-6 to TRBJ1-3, with D maybe TRBD1 (5 bases). There are 14 residues in the CDR3. CDR1 and CDR2 (germline): SGHDT, YYEEEE. V was pared by 2 bases and J by 2 bases, with 8 bases between. The CDR3 DNA sequence: TGTGCCAGCAGCTTAAGGGGCGCTGGAAACACCATATATTTT. Protein product: CASSLRGAGNTIYF.

This clone was picked up a small number of times. J is TRBJ1-1 and V is TRBV5-6; D call uncertain. Germline V CDR1 and CDR2: SGHDT, YYEEEE. V lost 0 bases to trimming and J lost 0 bases, with 6 bases between them. The CDR3 runs to 14 residues. CDR3 amino acids: CASSLVILNTEAFF. CDR3 nucleotide sequence: TGTGCCAGCAGCTTGGTTATTTTGAACACTGAAGCTTTCTTT.

V usage is TRBV9 and J usage is TRBJ2-1, with a tentative D call TRBD2 (5 bases). The V gene lost 6 bases and the J gene lost 3 bases, with 10 bases spanning the gap. Germline V gene data show CDR1 as SGDLS and CDR2 as YYNGEE. The CDR3 is made up of 13 amino acids. The CDR3 is CASNTGGYNEQFF. The CDR3 DNA reads as TGTGCCAGCAACACCGGAGGCTACAATGAGCAGTTCTTC.

This chain links TRBV1 with TRBJ1-4. TRBV1 is tagged as a pseudogene. The CDR3 runs 14 residues. CDR3: CTSSPRGRGEKLFF. In DNA, the CDR3 is TGCACCAGCAGCCCCAGGGGCCGGGGGGAAAAACTGTTTTTT.

This rearrangement joins TRBV15 to TRBJ2-3, with TRBD2 identical over 10 bases. Germline V gene data show CDR1 as LNHNV and CDR2 as YYDKDF (reference sequence). The trim removed 6 bases at V and 0 bases at J, leaving 3 bases unmatched. The CDR3 is 15 residues long. In DNA, the CDR3 is TGTGCCACCAGTGCGACTAGCGGGAGCACAGATACGCAGTATTTT. Its translation is CATSATSGSTDTQYF.

The chain recombines TRBV6-6 with TRBJ2-4; D is unresolved. The CDR3 is made up of 13 amino acids. V was shortened by 4 bases and J by 7 bases, with 11 bases between the two germline ends. The germline CDR1 and CDR2 sequences are MNHNY and SVGAGI (reference sequence). CDR3 loop: CASSWVYGNIQYF. CDR3 in DNA: TGTGCCAGCAGTTGGGTTTATGGGAACATTCAGTACTTC.

This clone was seen once. This chain joins TRBV5-1 and TRBJ2-3; TRBD2 matches at 8 bases. The CDR3 spans 16 residues. CDR1 is SGHRS and CDR2 is YFSETQ in the germline V gene. The J segment lost 0 bases and the V segment lost 4 bases, leaving 7 bases of the junction unmatched. The CDR3 here is CASSIRTSLSTDTQYF. The DNA for the CDR3 is TGCGCCAGCAGCATCAGGACTAGCCTAAGCACAGATACGCAGTATTTT. The full variable domain, its missing parts supplied by reference TRBV5-1 and TRBJ2-3, is KAGVTQTPRYLIKTRGQQVTLSCSPISGHRSVSWYQQTPGQGLQFLFEYFSETQRNKGNFPGRFSGRQFSNSRSEMNVSTLELGDSALYLCASSIRTSLSTDTQYFGPGTRLTVL.

The chain combines TRBV2 with TRBJ1-2, with 9 bases aligning to TRBD1. Germline CDR1 is SNHLY and CDR2 is FYNNEI. Trimming at V came to 7 bases and at J to 7 bases, leaving 13 bases not matched to a gene. The length of the CDR3 is 15 residues. CDR3 sequence (DNA): TGTGCCAGCACCACACAGGGGGCCCGACGTGGTGGCTACACCTTC. This translates into CASTTQGARRGGYTF.

Turning to this clone: Within the sample, other DNA sequences also encode this same CDR3. This chain joins TRBV9 and TRBJ1-1; 8 bases align to TRBD1. The CDR3 loop spans 14 amino acids. Germline CDR1 SGDLS, CDR2 YYNGEE. The junction had 2 bases not matched to a gene; V was cut back by 0 bases and J by 4 bases. The CDR3 sequence: CASSVGQGSTEAFF. CDR3 DNA: TGTGCCAGCAGCGTAGGACAGGGGAGCACTGAAGCTTTCTTT.

Here the CDR3 reads CASSLGIIFQEETQYF. CDR3 sequence (DNA): TGTGCCAGCAGCTTAGGAATTATATTCCAGGAAGAGACCCAGTACTTC. This chain joins TRBV11-2 and TRBJ2-5; no firm D call. CDR3 length: 16 residues. CDR1 is SGHAT and CDR2 is FQNNGV in the germline V gene. V was pared by 1 base and J by 3 bases, with 15 bases between.

The rearrangement links TRBV6-1 to TRBJ2-6, with D possibly TRBD1 on 5 matching bases. Germline V CDR1 and CDR2: MNHNS, SASEGT. The CDR3 runs to 17 residues. Trimming pared 3 bases from V and 0 bases from J, leaving 12 bases between. Here the CDR3 DNA reads TGTGCCAGCAGTGACGTCAGGGCAAACTCTGGGGCCAACGTCCTGACTTTC. It specifies CASSDVRANSGANVLTF.

Regarding this clone: Other nucleotide sequences in the sample specify the same CDR3. The chain uses TRBV5-4 and TRBJ2-5; a possible D gene is TRBD2 (6 bases). Germline V gene sequence: CDR1 SGHNT, CDR2 YYREEE (reference sequence). Trimming removed 4 bases from V and 2 bases from J, with 12 bases in between. There are 14 residues in the CDR3. CDR3 sequence reads: CASSSGGRQETQYF. CDR3 bases: TGTGCCAGCAGCAGCGGAGGGAGGCAAGAGACCCAGTACTTC.

V is TRBV21-1 and J is TRBJ2-7; TRBD1 was called by the table and not checked on the DNA. TRBV21-1 is termed a pseudogene. The CDR3 has 16 amino acids. The CDR3 DNA reads as TGTGCCAGCAGCAAAGACCGGGACAGGGAATCCTACGAGCAGTACTTC. This encodes CASSKDRDRESYEQYF.

The genes are TRBV5-1 and TRBJ1-1; no definite D call. Germline lookup yields CDR1 SGHRS and CDR2 YFSETQ. The V end was cut by 2 bases, the J end by 0 bases, with 8 bases between. The CDR3 loop spans 14 amino acids. CDR3 in DNA: TGCGCCAGCAGCTTTAGAGAAATGAACACTGAAGCTTTCTTT. This gives the protein CASSFREMNTEAFF.

The V call is TRBV6-4, the J call TRBJ2-3; TRBD1 aligns across 9 bases. There are 14 residues in the CDR3. Germline V gene lookup returns CDR1 MRHNA and CDR2 SNTAGT. V lost 6 bases to trimming and J lost 4 bases; unmatched junction nucleotides: 5. CDR3 sequence: CASSRQGVSDTQYF. In nucleotides, the CDR3 is TGTGCCAGCAGCAGACAGGGGGTCTCAGATACGCAGTATTTT.

The chain carries TRBV19 and TRBJ2-5, with 8 bases identical to TRBD2. V was clipped by 6 bases and J by 1 base; unmatched bases: 7. This CDR3 has 15 amino acids. The V gene's germline CDR1 is LNHDA and CDR2 SQIVND (reference sequence). In nucleotides, the CDR3 is TGTGCCAGTAGCTCTTCCCTAGCGGGCCAAGAGACCCAGTACTTC. Protein sequence: CASSSSLAGQETQYF.

Remarks on this clone: Other nucleotide sequences in the sample specify the same CDR3. DNA of the CDR3: TGTGCCATCAGCCCGGGACAGGGAAACACCGGGGAGCTGTTTTTT. This gives the protein CAISPGQGNTGELFF. This chain uses TRBV10-3 with TRBJ2-2; 9 bases map to TRBD1. The CDR3 is 15 amino acids. The germline V gene has CDR1 ENHRY and CDR2 SYGVKD. V trimming: 6 bases; J trimming: 2 bases; junction bases outside the gene matches: 4.

The rearrangement links TRBV7-9 to TRBJ2-5; possible D gene TRBD2, 5 bases. The CDR3 covers 15 residues. Germline-derived CDR1 and CDR2 are SEHNR and FQNEAQ (reference sequence). V was clipped by 2 bases and J by 4 bases, with 14 bases between them. In DNA form, the CDR3 reads TGTGCCAGCAGCTTATTGCTCCGGGATCGAGAGACCCAGTACTTC. Translated: CASSLLLRDRETQYF.

The rearrangement uses TRBV6-4 and TRBJ1-5; D is unresolved. CDR1 is MRHNA, CDR2 SNTAGT, per germline. This CDR3 contains 13 residues. V was clipped by 3 bases and J by 5 bases, with 8 bases between them. DNA of the CDR3: TGTGCCAGCAGTGAAGGCCCCCATCAGCCCCAGCATTTT. Residues: CASSEGPHQPQHF.

This chain connects TRBV28 to TRBJ1-1; tentative D call: TRBD1 (5 bases). V was shortened by 2 bases and J by 1 base, with 8 bases between the two germline ends. Germline-derived CDR1 and CDR2 are MDHEN and SYDVKM. The CDR3 totals 14 residues. CDR3 protein: CASSLVRANTEAFF. CDR3 bases: TGTGCCAGCAGTTTAGTCAGGGCGAACACTGAAGCTTTCTTT.

The J gene is TRBJ1-5, the V gene TRBV7-9; 7 bases agree with TRBD1. The V and J ends lost 5 bases and 1 base, in that order; junction bases with no gene match: 8. Germline-derived CDR1 and CDR2 are SEHNR and FQNEAQ (reference sequence). The CDR3 length is 16 residues. The CDR3 DNA follows: TGTGCCAGCAGCCGACAGGGTACACAGAGCAATCAGCCCCAGCATTTT. Its protein is CASSRQGTQSNQPQHF.

The chain has TRBV9 and TRBJ1-2, with D uncertain. CDR1 is SGDLS, CDR2 YYNGEE, per germline. V lost 3 bases to trimming and J lost 6 bases, with 9 bases between them. The CDR3 runs to 12 residues. The CDR3 bases are TGTGCCAGCAGCGCAGCTTGGGATGGCTACACCTTC. It codes for CASSAAWDGYTF.

This clone has a single count. This chain uses TRBV10-3 with TRBJ1-4; weak D call: TRBD1 (5 bases). Germline V gene data show CDR1 as ENHRY and CDR2 as SYGVKD. Trimming cost V 0 bases and J 6 bases, with 8 bases left between them. The CDR3 contains 14 residues. The CDR3 reads CAISESGGDEKLFF. CDR3 DNA sequence: TGTGCCATCAGTGAGTCCGGGGGGGATGAAAAACTGTTTTTT.

A word on this clone: Other DNA sequences in this specimen translate into the identical CDR3. The V call is TRBV5-6, the J call TRBJ1-1; 8 bases align to TRBD1. CDR1 and CDR2 from the germline V gene are SGHDT and YYEEEE. The ends lost 1 base at V and 1 base at J; junction bases unmatched: 3. This CDR3 region has 15 residues. The CDR3 protein is CASSLTGTGNTEAFF. The CDR3 DNA sequence: TGTGCCAGCAGCTTGACTGGGACAGGGAACACTGAAGCTTTCTTT.

The chain recombines TRBV7-9 with TRBJ1-2; perhaps TRBD1 as D (5 bases). Germline V gives CDR1 SEHNR, CDR2 FQNEAQ (reference sequence). The ends were cut back, 1 base at V and 2 bases at J, with 14 bases in the middle. This CDR3 is built from 16 residues. As DNA, the CDR3 is TGTGCCAGCAGCTTAGGCTCCGAGACAGCAAACTATGGCTACACCTTC. Translated: CASSLGSETANYGYTF.

This chain links TRBV5-1 with TRBJ1-6; D gene uncertain. Trimming took off 5 bases at V and 7 bases at J, with 22 bases between the two ends. The CDR3 is made up of 17 amino acids. The germline CDR1 and CDR2 sequences are SGHRS and YFSETQ. The CDR3 DNA is TGCGCCAGCAGACAGAACCCAGGCGGTGGAGGCAATTCACCCCTCCACTTT. It specifies CASRQNPGGGGNSPLHF.

The rearrangement uses TRBV5-1 and TRBJ1-4; D call uncertain. Germline assignment: CDR1 SGHRS and CDR2 YFSETQ. This CDR3 spans 15 amino acids. V lost 0 bases and J lost 7, with 13 bases in between. The DNA for the CDR3 is TGCGCCAGCAGCTTGGGGTCAGCATCAGGTGAAAAACTGTTTTTT. Amino acids: CASSLGSASGEKLFF.

CDR3 DNA: TGTGCCAGCAGCTTCCTGACTACTCTAGGGGCTGAAGCTTTCTTT. Its protein is CASSFLTTLGAEAFF. The J gene is TRBJ1-1, the V gene TRBV7-9; perhaps TRBD1 as D (5 bases). The germline gives CDR1 SEHNR, CDR2 FQNEAQ (reference sequence). The CDR3 is 15 residues long. With 3 bases removed from V and 6 bases from J, the gap between germline ends came to 17 bases. Together with reference TRBV7-9 and TRBJ1-1, the CDR3 gives the full variable domain: DTGVSQNPRHKITKRGQNVTFRCDPISEHNRLYWYRQTLGQGPEFLTYFQNEAQLEKSRLLSDRFSAERPKGSFSTLEIQRTEQGDSAMYLCASSFLTTLGAEAFFGQGTRLTVV.